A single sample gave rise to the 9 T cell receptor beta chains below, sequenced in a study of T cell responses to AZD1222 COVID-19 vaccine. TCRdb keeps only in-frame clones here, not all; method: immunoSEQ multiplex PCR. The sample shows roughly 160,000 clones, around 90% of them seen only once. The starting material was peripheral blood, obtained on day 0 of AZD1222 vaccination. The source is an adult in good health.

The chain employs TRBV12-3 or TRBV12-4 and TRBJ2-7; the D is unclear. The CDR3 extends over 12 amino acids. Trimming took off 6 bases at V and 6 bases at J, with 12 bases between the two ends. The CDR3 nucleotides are TGTGCCAGCAGCCCTAGATGGGGCGAGCAGTACTTC. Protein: CASSPRWGEQYF.

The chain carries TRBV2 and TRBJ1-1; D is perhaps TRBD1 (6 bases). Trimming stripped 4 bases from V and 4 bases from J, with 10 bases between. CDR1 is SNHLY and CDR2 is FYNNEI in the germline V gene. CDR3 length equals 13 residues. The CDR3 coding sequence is TGTGCCAGCAGTGGTGGACAGTTCACTGAAGCTTTCTTT. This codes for CASSGGQFTEAFF.

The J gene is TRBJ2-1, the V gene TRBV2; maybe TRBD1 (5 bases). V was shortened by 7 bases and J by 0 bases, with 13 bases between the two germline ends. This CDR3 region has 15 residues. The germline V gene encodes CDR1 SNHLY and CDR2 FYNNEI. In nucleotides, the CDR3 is TGTGCCAGCACCATCCAGGGCCGCTCCTACAATGAGCAGTTCTTC. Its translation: CASTIQGRSYNEQFF.

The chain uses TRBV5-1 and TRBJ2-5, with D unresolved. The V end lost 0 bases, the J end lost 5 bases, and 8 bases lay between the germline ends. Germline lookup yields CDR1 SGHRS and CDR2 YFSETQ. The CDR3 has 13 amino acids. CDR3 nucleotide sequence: TGCGCCAGCAGCTTGGGACACGGGGAGACCCAGTACTTC. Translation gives CASSLGHGETQYF.

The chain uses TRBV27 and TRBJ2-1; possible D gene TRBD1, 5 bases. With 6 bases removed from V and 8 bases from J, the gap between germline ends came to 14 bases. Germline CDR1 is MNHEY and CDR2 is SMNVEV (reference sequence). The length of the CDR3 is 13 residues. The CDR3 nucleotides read TGTGCCAGCAGCTGGACAAATACCTATGAGCAGTTCTTC. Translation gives CASSWTNTYEQFF.

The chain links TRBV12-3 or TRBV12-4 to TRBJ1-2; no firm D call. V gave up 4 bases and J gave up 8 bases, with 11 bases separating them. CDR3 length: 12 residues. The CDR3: CASSSRLGGYTF. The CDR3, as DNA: TGTGCCAGCAGTTCCCGTCTTGGCGGCTACACCTTC.

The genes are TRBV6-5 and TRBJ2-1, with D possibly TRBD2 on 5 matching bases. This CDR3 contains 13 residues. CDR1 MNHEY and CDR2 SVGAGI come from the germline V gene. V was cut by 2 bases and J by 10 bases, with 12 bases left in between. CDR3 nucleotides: TGTGCCAGCAGTTACAAAGCGGCAGCCGAGCAGTTCTTC. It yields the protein CASSYKAAAEQFF.

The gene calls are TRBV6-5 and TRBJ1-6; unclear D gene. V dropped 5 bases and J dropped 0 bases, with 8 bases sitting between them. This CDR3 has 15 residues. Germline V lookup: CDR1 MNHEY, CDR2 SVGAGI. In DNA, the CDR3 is TGTGCCAGCAGTCCTAGCAGCTCCTATAATTCACCCCTCCACTTT. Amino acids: CASSPSSSYNSPLHF.

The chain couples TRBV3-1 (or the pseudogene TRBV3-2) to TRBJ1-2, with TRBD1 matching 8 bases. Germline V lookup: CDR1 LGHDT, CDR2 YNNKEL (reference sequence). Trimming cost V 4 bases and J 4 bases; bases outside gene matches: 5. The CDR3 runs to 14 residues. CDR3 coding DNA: TGTGCCAGCAGCCGCAGGGGGCGCAGCTATGGCTACACCTTC. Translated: CASSRRGRSYGYTF.